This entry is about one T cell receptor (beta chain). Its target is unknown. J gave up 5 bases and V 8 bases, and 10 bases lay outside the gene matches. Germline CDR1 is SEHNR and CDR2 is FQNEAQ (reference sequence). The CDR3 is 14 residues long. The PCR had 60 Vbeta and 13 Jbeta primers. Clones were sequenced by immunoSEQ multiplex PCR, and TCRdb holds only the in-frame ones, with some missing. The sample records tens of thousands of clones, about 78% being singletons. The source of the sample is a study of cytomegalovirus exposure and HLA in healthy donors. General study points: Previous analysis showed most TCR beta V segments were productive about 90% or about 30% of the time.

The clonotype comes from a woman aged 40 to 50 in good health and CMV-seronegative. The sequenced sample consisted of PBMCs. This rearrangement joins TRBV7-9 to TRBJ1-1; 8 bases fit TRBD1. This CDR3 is CASLRQGARTEAFF. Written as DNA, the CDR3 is TGTGCCAGCCTCAGGCAGGGGGCGAGGACTGAAGCTTTCTTT.